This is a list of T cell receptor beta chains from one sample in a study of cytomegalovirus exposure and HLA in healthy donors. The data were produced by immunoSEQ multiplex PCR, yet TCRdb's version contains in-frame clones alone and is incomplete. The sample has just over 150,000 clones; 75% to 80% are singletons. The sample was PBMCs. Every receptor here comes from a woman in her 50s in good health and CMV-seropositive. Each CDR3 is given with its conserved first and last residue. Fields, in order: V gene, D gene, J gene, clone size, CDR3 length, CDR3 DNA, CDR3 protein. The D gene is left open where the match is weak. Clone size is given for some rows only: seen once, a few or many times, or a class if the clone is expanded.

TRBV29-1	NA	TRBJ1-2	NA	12	TGCAGCGACAAGGCGGTGGGTCATGGCTACACCTTC	CSDKAVGHGYTF
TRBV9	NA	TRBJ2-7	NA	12	TGTGCCAGCAGCCCGGGAGCCTACGAGCAGTACTTC	CASSPGAYEQYF
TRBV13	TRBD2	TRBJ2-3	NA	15	TGTGCCAGCAGCTTTGTCCTAGCGGGTCCAGATACGCAGTATTTT	CASSFVLAGPDTQYF
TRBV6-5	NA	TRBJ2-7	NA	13	TGTGCCAGCAGTTATGGCAGAAACTACGAGCAGTACTTC	CASSYGRNYEQYF
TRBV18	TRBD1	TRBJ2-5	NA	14	TGTGCCAGCTCACCCCAACAGGGGGAAGAGACCCAGTACTTC	CASSPQQGEETQYF
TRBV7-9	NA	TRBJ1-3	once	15	TGTGCCAGCAGCTTAAGGGGAGGATTAAGAAACACCATATATTTT	CASSLRGGLRNTIYF
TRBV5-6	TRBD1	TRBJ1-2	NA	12	TGTGCCAGCAGCCGGACAGGGAATGGCTACACCTTC	CASSRTGNGYTF
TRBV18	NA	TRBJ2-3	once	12	TGTGCCAGCTCGACGGGGACAGATACGCAGTATTTT	CASSTGTDTQYF
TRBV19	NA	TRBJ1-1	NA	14	TGTGCCAGTAGTCAAAGAGGGTTGAACACTGAAGCTTTCTTT	CASSQRGLNTEAFF
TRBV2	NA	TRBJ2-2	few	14	TGTGCCAGCAGGGAAGGGACAAACACCGGGGAGCTGTTTTTT	CASREGTNTGELFF
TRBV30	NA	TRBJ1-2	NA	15	TGTGCCTGGAGTGCTATCGGGGAGAGGAACTATGGCTACACCTTC	CAWSAIGERNYGYTF
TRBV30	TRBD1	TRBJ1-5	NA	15	TGTGCCTTTAGGGACAGGGGTTTGAGCAATCAGCCCCAGCATTTT	CAFRDRGLSNQPQHF
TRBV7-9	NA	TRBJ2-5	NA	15	TGTGCCAGCAGCTTAGGTGGGGGGGCCGGAGAGACCCAGTACTTC	CASSLGGGAGETQYF
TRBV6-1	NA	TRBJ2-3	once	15	TGTGCCAGCAGTGAATCTGTGAGTTTCACAGATACGCAGTATTTT	CASSESVSFTDTQYF
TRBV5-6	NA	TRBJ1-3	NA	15	TGTGCCAGCAGCTTGCCCCAGTCCTCTGGAAACACCATATATTTT	CASSLPQSSGNTIYF
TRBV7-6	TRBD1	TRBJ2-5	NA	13	TGTGCCAGCAGTGGACAGGAAGGGGCGACCCAGTACTTC	CASSGQEGATQYF
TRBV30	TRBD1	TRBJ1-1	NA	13	TGTGCCTTCAGGACAGGGGGTGGCACTGAAGCTTTCTTT	CAFRTGGGTEAFF
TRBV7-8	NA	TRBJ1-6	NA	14	TGTGCCAGCAGCACCCGGGTCGCGAATTCACCCCTCCACTTT	CASSTRVANSPLHF
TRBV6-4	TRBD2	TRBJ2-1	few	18	TGTGCCAGCCCGGTGGTTAGCGGGGGGTCAGACTCCTACAATGAGCAGTTCTTC	CASPVVSGGSDSYNEQFF
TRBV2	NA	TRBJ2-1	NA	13	TGTGCCAGCAAGGAGAGGCAGTACAATGAGCAGTTCTTC	CASKERQYNEQFF